One sample yielded the 3 T cell receptor beta chains listed below, sequenced in a study of Graves' ophthalmopathy and Graves' hyperthyroidism (dated by TCRdb to the late 2010s). TCRdb names Illumina HiSeq 2000 as the instrument used. For repertoire sequencing, TCR beta CDR3 regions were amplified from RNA transcripts. The first round of RT-PCR was done with HTBI primers and the Qiagen OneStep RT-PCR kit, and was followed by a second round of multiplex PCR, then size selection and purification. Through fastp at Q25 and MiXCR, TCRdb rebuilt clones from the public reads, retaining in-frame beta chains. Identical CDR3 proteins give one entry, which carries the most common genes and DNA. Across this sample there are 350,000 to 400,000 distinct CDR3 sequences, with around 20% seen only once. 1.6% of the sample rests with the top ten. The source material was peripheral blood. The receptors derive from a woman between 18 and 30 years old with Graves' ophthalmopathy. Donor details come from another sample of the same person, matched by shared clones.

This clonotype was seen only a few times. One base away lies a much larger clone, so this may be a sequencing read error. The chain couples TRBV6-2 or TRBV6-3 to TRBJ1-1; D not resolved. CDR1 MNHEY and CDR2 SVGEGT come from the germline V gene. The length of the CDR3 is 16 residues. The V and J ends lost 2 bases and 2 bases respectively, with 15 bases between them. This CDR3 is CASSYVHEGSNTEAFF. The CDR3 nucleotides are TGTGCCAGCAGTTACGTCCACGAGGGCAGTAACACTGAAGCTTTCTTT.

This clonotype appeared many times. The chain recombines TRBV6-2 or TRBV6-3 with TRBJ2-2, with 9 bases aligning to TRBD1. V shed 7 bases and J 4 bases; nucleotides not matched to a gene: 10. From germline, CDR1 is MNHEY and CDR2 SVGEGT. The CDR3 sequence is 16 residues long. The CDR3, as DNA: TGTGCCAGCACATGGGGGGACAGGGTTTCCACCGGGGAGCTGTTTTTT. Translated, it gives CASTWGDRVSTGELFF.

In its sample, this clonotype was seen many times. This sequence joins TRBV9 and TRBJ2-2; D may be TRBD1 (6 bases). The germline V gene encodes CDR1 SGDLS and CDR2 YYNGEE. V lost 5 bases to trimming and J lost 7 bases, with 12 bases between them. The CDR3 spans 13 residues. The CDR3 here is CASSLQGVGELFF. DNA of the CDR3: TGTGCCAGCAGTCTACAGGGAGTCGGGGAGCTGTTTTTT.